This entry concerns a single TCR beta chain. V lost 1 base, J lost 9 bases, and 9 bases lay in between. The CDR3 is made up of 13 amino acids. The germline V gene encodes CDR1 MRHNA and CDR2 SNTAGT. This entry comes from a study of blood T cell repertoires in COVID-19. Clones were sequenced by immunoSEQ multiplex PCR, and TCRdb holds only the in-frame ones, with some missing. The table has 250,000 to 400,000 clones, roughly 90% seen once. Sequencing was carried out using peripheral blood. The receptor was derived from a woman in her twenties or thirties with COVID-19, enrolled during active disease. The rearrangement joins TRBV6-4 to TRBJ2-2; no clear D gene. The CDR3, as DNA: TGTGCCAGCAGTGACTGGAGTGGTCGGGAGCTGTTTTTT. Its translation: CASSDWSGRELFF.